This T cell receptor (beta chain) was sequenced in a study of control samples from healthy donors and cancer patients. The length of the CDR3 is 16 residues. Trimming took 3 bases from V and 0 from J, leaving 12 bases between them. CDR1 and CDR2 (germline): SGHKS, YYEKEE (reference sequence). Measured with immunoSEQ multiplex PCR; TCRdb has only the in-frame clones, and not every one. The repertoire includes about 80,000 clones, less than 90% of them detected once, and 7.6% sits in the top ten. This TCR was recovered from a woman aged 55-70 years in good health. Material: blood. This chain connects TRBV5-5 to TRBJ2-2; either TRBD1 or TRBD2 may fit D (7 bases each). CDR3 nucleotides: TGTGCCAGCAGCTGGGAGGGGGCGTCGAACACCGGGGAGCTGTTTTTT. This translates into CASSWEGASNTGELFF.